This entry describes one T cell receptor (beta chain). This entry comes from a study of blood T cell repertoires in COVID-19. Study context: Sources were T cells, B-cell-depleted T cells, or PBMCs; the material itself was cDNA or gDNA.

Categorization into cohorts depended on clinical history that participants reported. Germline V gene sequence: CDR1 SGHDN, CDR2 FVKESK. V shed 0 bases and J shed 4 bases, with 10 bases lying between them. The CDR3 has 15 amino acids. Profiling relied on immunoSEQ multiplex PCR, and the TCRdb table lists in-frame clones only, not all of them. The table shows about 480,000 clones, with 88% occurring only once. This rearrangement joins TRBV14 to TRBJ2-1, with D possibly matching TRBD1 (6 bases). This clonotype originated in a woman in her thirties or forties who had recovered from COVID-19. Sequences were obtained from PBMCs or T cells enriched from blood (not recorded which). Written as DNA, the CDR3 is TGTGCCAGCAGCCAAGACAGGGGCAATTACAATGAGCAGTTCTTC. This gives the protein CASSQDRGNYNEQFF.